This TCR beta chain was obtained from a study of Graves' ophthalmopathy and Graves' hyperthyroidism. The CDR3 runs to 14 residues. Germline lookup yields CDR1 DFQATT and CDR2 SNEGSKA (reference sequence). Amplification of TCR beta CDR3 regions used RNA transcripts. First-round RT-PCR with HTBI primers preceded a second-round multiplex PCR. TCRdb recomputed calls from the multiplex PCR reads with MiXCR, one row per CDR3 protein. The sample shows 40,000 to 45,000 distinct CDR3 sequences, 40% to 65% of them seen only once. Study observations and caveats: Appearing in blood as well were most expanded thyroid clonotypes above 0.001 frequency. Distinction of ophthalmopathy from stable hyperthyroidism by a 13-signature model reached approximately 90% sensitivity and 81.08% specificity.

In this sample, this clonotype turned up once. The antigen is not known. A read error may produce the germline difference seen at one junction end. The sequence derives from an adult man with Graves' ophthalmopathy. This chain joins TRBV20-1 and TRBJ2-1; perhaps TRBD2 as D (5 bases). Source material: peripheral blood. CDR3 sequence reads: CGARDLGGYNEQCF. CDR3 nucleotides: TGCGGTGCTAGAGATCTCGGCGGGTACAATGAGCAGTGCTTC.